The 26 T cell receptor beta chains below were found in one sample sequenced in a study of Ad26.COV2.S vaccination and SARS-CoV-2 variants. This table comes from immunoSEQ multiplex PCR, and its TCRdb copy is limited to in-frame clones, with some not included. The sample contains under 150,000 clones, approximately 90% of which appear only once. This material consisted of peripheral blood, taken after recovery from COVID-19. The receptors were gathered from a human donor who had recovered from COVID-19.

This chain uses TRBV4-3 with TRBJ2-2, with D maybe TRBD1 (6 bases). The V end lost 4 bases, the J end lost 3 bases, and 15 bases lay between the germline ends. CDR3 length equals 16 residues. Germline assignment: CDR1 LGHNA and CDR2 YSLEER. CDR3 region: CASSRLQGGDTGELFF. CDR3 bases: TGCGCCAGCAGCCGTCTACAGGGTGGGGACACCGGGGAGCTGTTTTTT.

This clone was detected only a few times. This chain uses TRBV5-1 with TRBJ1-2; a possible D gene is TRBD1 (6 bases). V was shortened by 1 base and J by 6 bases, with 13 bases between the two germline ends. CDR3 size: 14 residues. Germline CDR1 reads SGHRS; CDR2 reads YFSETQ. The CDR3 sequence: CASSLQQGSDGYTF. The CDR3 bases are TGCGCCAGCAGCTTGCAGCAGGGGTCGGATGGCTACACCTTC.

The chain carries TRBV7-2 and TRBJ2-7; TRBD2 matches 10 bases. Trimming at V came to 1 base and at J to 3 bases, leaving 6 bases not matched to a gene. Germline values: CDR1 SGHTA, CDR2 FQGNSA. CDR3 size: 16 residues. CDR3 nucleotide sequence: TGTGCCAGCAGCTTAGGGTGGTCTAGCGGGGGCTACGAGCAGTACTTC. This gives the protein CASSLGWSSGGYEQYF.

This chain joins TRBV6-2 or TRBV6-3 and TRBJ1-5; no clear D. Deletions cut 2 bases from V and 2 bases from J, with 4 bases between. CDR3 length equals 13 residues. Germline V CDR1 and CDR2: MNHEY, SVGEGT. The CDR3 DNA is TGTGCCAGCAGTTACGGTGGCAATCAGCCCCAGCATTTT. Translating it yields CASSYGGNQPQHF.

In this sample, this clone turned up a few times. V and J are TRBV9 and TRBJ2-5; 8 bases map to TRBD2. Per germline, CDR1 SGDLS and CDR2 YYNGEE. Germline trimming cut 0 bases from V and 5 bases from J; bases unmatched to any gene: 3. This CDR3 comprises 14 residues. The CDR3 region is CASSVGGGYETQYF. The CDR3 nucleotides read TGTGCCAGCAGCGTAGGCGGGGGGTATGAGACCCAGTACTTC.

The rearrangement links TRBV28 to TRBJ2-7, with D perhaps matching TRBD1 (6 bases). The CDR3 totals 13 residues. Between the trimmed V and J ends, which lost 5 bases and 7 bases, there was a span of 15 bases. CDR1 MDHEN and CDR2 SYDVKM come from the germline V gene. The CDR3 here is CASSLQGPKEQYF. Here the CDR3 DNA reads TGTGCCAGCAGTCTACAGGGACCTAAGGAGCAGTACTTC.

V gene TRBV28 combines with J gene TRBJ1-1; D not certain. Trimming left V 5 bases short and J 0 bases short, with 13 bases between. CDR1 and CDR2 from the germline V gene are MDHEN and SYDVKM. CDR3 length: 15 residues. CDR3 sequence reads: CASSPPVRLNTEAFF. As DNA, the CDR3 is TGTGCCAGCAGTCCTCCTGTCAGATTGAACACTGAAGCTTTCTTT.

J is TRBJ2-7 and V is TRBV10-3, with D maybe TRBD2 (7 bases). CDR1 is ENHRY, CDR2 SYGVKD, per germline. Trimming left V 0 bases short and J 1 base short, with 10 bases between. The CDR3 loop spans 15 amino acids. The CDR3 is CAISESGGASYEQYF. The CDR3 nucleotides read TGTGCCATCAGTGAGTCTGGGGGGGCATCCTACGAGCAGTACTTC.

The J gene is TRBJ1-5, the V gene TRBV6-2 or TRBV6-3; a weak D match, TRBD1 (5 bases). Trimming left V 4 bases short and J 4 bases short, with 8 bases between. The CDR3 is 13 amino acids. CDR1 MNHEY and CDR2 SVGEGT come from the germline V gene. The CDR3 here is CASSSGRNQPQHF. The CDR3 DNA sequence: TGTGCCAGCAGTTCAGGGAGAAATCAGCCCCAGCATTTT.

The rearrangement links TRBV10-1 to TRBJ2-1; 7 bases align to TRBD2. The junction had 3 bases not matched to a gene; V was cut back by 0 bases and J by 7 bases. The CDR3 consists of 14 residues. Germline V gene sequence: CDR1 WNHNN, CDR2 SYGVQD (reference sequence). CDR3 residues: CASSESGGENEQFF. The CDR3 DNA follows: TGCGCCAGCAGTGAGTCGGGAGGGGAGAATGAGCAGTTCTTC.

The chain recombines TRBV6-5 with TRBJ1-5; a possible D gene is TRBD1 (6 bases). Per the germline V gene, CDR1 is MNHEY and CDR2 is SVGAGI. V dropped 6 bases and J dropped 2 bases, with 8 bases sitting between them. The CDR3 extends over 13 amino acids. DNA for the CDR3: TGTGCCAGCAGCCCAGGGGGCAATCAGCCCCAGCATTTT. It encodes CASSPGGNQPQHF.

This clone has just one count. This chain connects TRBV11-2 to TRBJ2-4; 10 bases agree with TRBD2. Unmatched junction bases numbered 10, after V lost 5 bases and J lost 0 bases. The CDR3 has 18 residues. Germline CDR1 is SGHAT and CDR2 is FQNNGV. The CDR3 DNA reads TGTGCCAGCAGCCCAAAGCCTAGCGGGGGCCTAGCCAAAAACATTCAGTACTTC. It yields the protein CASSPKPSGGLAKNIQYF.

As DNA, the CDR3 is TGTGCCAGCAGCTCCGGGACTAGCGATGAGCAGTTCTTC. Amino acids: CASSSGTSDEQFF. The chain uses TRBV7-2 and TRBJ2-1; 10 bases map to TRBD2. The CDR3 runs to 13 residues. V lost 4 bases, J lost 8 bases, and 2 bases stayed unmatched. From germline, CDR1 is SGHTA and CDR2 FQGNSA.

The chain uses TRBV6-5 and TRBJ1-3; no clear D. Trimming cost V 5 bases and J 9 bases, with 11 bases left between them. CDR1 is MNHEY, CDR2 SVGAGI, per germline. The length of the CDR3 is 12 residues. The CDR3 loop reads CASSNYKGTIYF. DNA of the CDR3: TGTGCCAGCAGTAACTACAAGGGCACCATATATTTT.

The chain recombines TRBV28 with TRBJ2-3; D is unresolved. Trimming stripped 3 bases from V and 0 bases from J, with 16 bases between. CDR1 is MDHEN and CDR2 is SYDVKM in the germline V gene. The CDR3 is 17 residues long. This chain's CDR3 is CASSFYQWGTSTDTQYF. Written as DNA, the CDR3 is TGTGCCAGCAGTTTTTACCAGTGGGGTACTAGCACAGATACGCAGTATTTT.

The sample holds one count of this clone. The genes are TRBV25-1 and TRBJ2-7; the D is unclear. Germline V gives CDR1 MGHDK, CDR2 SYGVNS. CDR3 length: 14 amino acids. Deletions cut 2 bases from V and 4 bases from J, with 12 bases between. CDR3 DNA: TGTGCCAGCAGTGAACAAGGGCCAATATACGAGCAGTACTTC. It yields the protein CASSEQGPIYEQYF.

The rearrangement links TRBV27 to TRBJ2-7; either TRBD1 or TRBD2 may supply D (5 bases each). CDR3 length: 13 residues. Trimming took 2 bases from V and 3 from J, leaving 8 bases between them. Germline V gives CDR1 MNHEY, CDR2 SMNVEV (reference sequence). The CDR3 protein is CASSLGDDYEQYF. The CDR3 nucleotides read TGTGCCAGCAGTTTAGGGGACGACTACGAGCAGTACTTC.

V usage is TRBV7-2 and J usage is TRBJ2-7; 7 positions agree with TRBD1. This CDR3 region has 14 residues. The trim removed 5 bases at V and 1 base at J, leaving 5 bases unmatched. Germline values: CDR1 SGHTA, CDR2 FQGNSA. CDR3 in amino acids: CASSPDRSSYEQYF. In DNA form, the CDR3 reads TGTGCCAGCAGCCCGGACAGGAGTTCCTACGAGCAGTACTTC. The variable domain in full, with the rest retrieved from reference TRBV7-2 and TRBJ2-7, is GAGVSQSPSNKVTEKGKDVELRCDPISGHTALYWYRQSLGQGLEFLIYFQGNSAPDKSGLPSDRFSAERTGGSVSTLTIQRTQQEDSAVYLCASSPDRSSYEQYFGPGTRLTVT.

This clone was recorded once. The gene calls are TRBV27 and TRBJ1-2; weak D call: TRBD1 (6 bases). V gave up 5 bases and J gave up 6 bases, with 16 bases separating them. The CDR3 is 14 residues long. Germline V gene data show CDR1 as MNHEY and CDR2 as SMNVEV (reference sequence). CDR3 in DNA: TGTGCCAGCAGTATGAACAGGGAGACGGATGGCTACACCTTC. Translated, it gives CASSMNRETDGYTF.

The DNA for the CDR3 is TGTGCTAGTGGCCGGGACAGGGTTGGATCCTACGAGCAGTACTTC. This codes for CASGRDRVGSYEQYF. The V and J genes are TRBV12-5 and TRBJ2-7; 9 nucleotides agree with TRBD1. The CDR3 has 15 residues. Losses at the gene ends were 6 bases for V and 1 base for J; bases not matched to a gene: 7. The germline V gene encodes CDR1 LGHNT and CDR2 FRNRAP. Full variable domain (rest looked up from reference TRBV12-5 and TRBJ2-7): DARVTQTPRHKVTEMGQEVTMRCQPILGHNTVFWYRQTMMQGLELLAYFRNRAPLDDSGMPKDRFSAEMPDATLATLKIQPSEPRDSAVYFCASGRDRVGSYEQYFGPGTRLTVT.

The chain is built from TRBV7-2 and TRBJ2-2; D call uncertain. The germline gives CDR1 SGHTA, CDR2 FQGNSA. CDR3 length: 16 amino acids. V dropped 2 bases and J dropped 5 bases, with 15 bases sitting between them. CDR3 DNA: TGTGCCAGCAGCTTAAGGCAAGAAATTCAAACCGGGGAGCTGTTTTTT. It translates to CASSLRQEIQTGELFF. Combining the CDR3 with reference TRBV7-2 and TRBJ2-2 gives the whole variable domain GAGVSQSPSNKVTEKGKDVELRCDPISGHTALYWYRQSLGQGLEFLIYFQGNSAPDKSGLPSDRFSAERTGGSVSTLTIQRTQQEDSAVYLCASSLRQEIQTGELFFGEGSRLTVL.

For this clone: Distinct nucleotide sequences in the sample also encode this CDR3. The chain combines TRBV5-1 with TRBJ2-3; D is unclear. Germline CDR1 is SGHRS and CDR2 is YFSETQ. The CDR3 extends over 13 amino acids. Between the trimmed V and J ends, which lost 4 bases and 0 bases, there was a span of 6 bases. CDR3 in amino acids: CASSLGSTDTQYF. The CDR3 region has the DNA TGCGCCAGCAGCCTGGGGAGCACAGATACGCAGTATTTT.

CDR3 sequence (DNA): TGTGCCAGCAGCTTGGACAGGGGCGGGGAATGGTACTTC. Translated: CASSLDRGGEWYF. The chain employs TRBV5-6 and TRBJ2-7, with a weak D call TRBD1 (7 bases). Trimming cost V 0 bases and J 12 bases, with 16 bases left between them. The CDR3 runs to 13 residues. The germline CDR1 and CDR2 sequences are SGHDT and YYEEEE.

V and J are TRBV6-2 or TRBV6-3 and TRBJ2-1; D is uncertain. The CDR3 has 15 amino acids. In germline, CDR1 is MNHEY, CDR2 SVGEGT. V was pared by 4 bases and J by 7 bases, with 17 bases between. CDR3 nucleotide sequence: TGTGCCAGCAGTTTTCCCCCCTTGGGTTTTAATGAGCAGTTCTTC. Translating gives CASSFPPLGFNEQFF.

V is TRBV2 and J is TRBJ1-4; possible D gene TRBD1, 5 bases. CDR3 length: 12 residues. The germline V gene has CDR1 SNHLY and CDR2 FYNNEI. Deletions cut 4 bases from V and 10 bases from J, with 10 bases between. The CDR3 DNA sequence: TGTGCCAGCAGTGGGCAGGGCGGAAAACTGTTTTTT. This sequence encodes CASSGQGGKLFF.

The rearrangement links TRBV30 to TRBJ2-1; no definite D call. CDR3 size: 14 residues. Germline values: CDR1 GTSNPN, CDR2 SVGIG (reference sequence). Trimming pared 4 bases from V and 0 bases from J, leaving 10 bases between. The CDR3 is CAWTLGSSYNEQFF. The CDR3 DNA reads as TGTGCCTGGACCCTCGGGTCCTCCTACAATGAGCAGTTCTTC.